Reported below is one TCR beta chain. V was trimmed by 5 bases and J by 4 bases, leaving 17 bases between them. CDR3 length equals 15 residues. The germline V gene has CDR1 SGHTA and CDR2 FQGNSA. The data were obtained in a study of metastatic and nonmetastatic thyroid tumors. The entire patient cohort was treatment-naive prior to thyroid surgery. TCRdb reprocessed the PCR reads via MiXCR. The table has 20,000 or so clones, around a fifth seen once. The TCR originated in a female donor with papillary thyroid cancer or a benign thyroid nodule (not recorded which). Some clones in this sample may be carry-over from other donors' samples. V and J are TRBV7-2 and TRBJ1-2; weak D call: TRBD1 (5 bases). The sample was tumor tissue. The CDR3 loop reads CASSPSGGGAYGYTF. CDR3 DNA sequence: TGTGCCAGCAGCCCTAGCGGGGGAGGGGCCTATGGCTACACCTTC.